This T cell receptor (beta chain) was obtained from a study of T cell responses to AZD1222 COVID-19 vaccine. Study-wide context: Second-dose schedules of about 4 or about 12 weeks were combined. Study-level findings and limits: Unmutated variant regions are reportedly targeted by nearly half of spike-specific TCRs. Clonal diversity may have been underestimated in mostly white British donors. Across spike, vaccine-associated CD4 TCRs were found, dominant at 160-218 and 743-854.

Per the germline V gene, CDR1 is SGHRS and CDR2 is YFSETQ. V dropped 0 bases and J dropped 3 bases, with 7 bases sitting between them. CDR3 length: 14 amino acids. Concerning this clone itself: What it recognizes is unknown.

Profiling relied on immunoSEQ multiplex PCR, and the TCRdb table lists in-frame clones only, not all of them. Among roughly 86,000 clones, approximately 90% were seen once, and the ten largest hold approximately 30%. This clonotype originated in an adult in good health. The chain combines TRBV5-1 with TRBJ2-1; D might be TRBD2 (5 bases). The sequences come from peripheral blood, collected on day 0 of AZD1222 vaccination. The chain's CDR3 is CASSLEGSYNEQFF. The CDR3 bases are TGCGCCAGCAGCTTGGAAGGGAGCTACAATGAGCAGTTCTTC.